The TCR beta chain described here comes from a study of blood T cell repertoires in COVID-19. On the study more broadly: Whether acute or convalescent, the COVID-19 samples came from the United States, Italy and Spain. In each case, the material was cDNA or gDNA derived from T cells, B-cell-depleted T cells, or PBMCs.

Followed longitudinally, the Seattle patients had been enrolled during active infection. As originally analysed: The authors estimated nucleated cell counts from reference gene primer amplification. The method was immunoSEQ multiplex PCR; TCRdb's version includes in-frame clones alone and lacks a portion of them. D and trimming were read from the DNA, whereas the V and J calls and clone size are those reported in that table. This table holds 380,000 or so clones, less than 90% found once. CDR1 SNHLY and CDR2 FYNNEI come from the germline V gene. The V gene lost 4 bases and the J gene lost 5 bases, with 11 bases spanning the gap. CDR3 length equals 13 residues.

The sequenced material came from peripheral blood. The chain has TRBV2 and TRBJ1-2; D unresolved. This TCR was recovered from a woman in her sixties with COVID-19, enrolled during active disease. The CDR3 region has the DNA TGTGCCAGCAGTGCGTATAGGAGTTATGGCTACACCTTC. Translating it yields CASSAYRSYGYTF.